The present T cell receptor beta chain was sequenced within a study of CD8 T cells in Susac syndrome. Worth noting for this clonotype: Its target is not known.

The CDR3 runs 19 residues. The V and J ends lost 4 bases and 4 bases, in that order; junction bases with no gene match: 15. Looked up from germline, CDR1 is SGDLS and CDR2 is YYNGEE. CD8+ and CD4+ blood T cells underwent TCR beta sequencing. Study-wide results and limits: By the study's own acknowledgment, its TCR sequencing and HLA analysis included relatively few individuals.

The RNA input was about 0.5 to 1 ug, and it was reverse transcribed with random hexamers. The authors amplified TCR beta CDR3 across 54 Vbeta and 13 Jbeta using immunoSEQ multiplex PCR. TCRdb reanalysed the immunoSEQ multiplex PCR reads using MiXCR and keeps one entry per CDR3 protein. The sample carries 150,000 to 200,000 distinct CDR3 sequences, approximately 92% recorded once. What was sequenced was CD4+ T cells from PBMCs. This TCR was recovered from a human donor in good health. The chain joins TRBV9 to TRBJ2-3, with 13 bases fitting TRBD2. The CDR3 DNA is TGTGCCAGCAGCTCGCGCCGGAAAACTAGCGGGGGGGCCCCAGATACGCAGTATTTT. Protein: CASSSRRKTSGGAPDTQYF.